The 6 T cell receptor beta chains listed next were all sequenced from one sample in a study of OX40 agonist ivuxolimab in advanced cancers. Library generation was performed with the immunoSEQ multiplex PCR assay. TCRdb retrieved this table from immuneACCESS and kept in-frame rearrangements only. Not all clones are present; in checked studies, unresolved V genes account for under half, and no reason is known for the remainder. In this sample the table shows some 39,000 clones, approximately 79% of which occur a single time. The top ten hold over 8.5% of the sample. The sequencing here drew on CD4+ or CD8+ T cells sorted from blood, taken in a trial of the OX40 agonist ivuxolimab. The origin of the receptors is an adult with an advanced solid tumor such as melanoma, head and neck, liver or kidney cancer.

A single count supports this clone. This chain links TRBV27 with TRBJ2-7, with D possibly matching TRBD2 (6 bases). The germline V and J ends were trimmed by 2 bases and 3 bases, with 11 bases remaining between them. The CDR3 is made up of 14 amino acids. The germline CDR1 and CDR2 sequences are MNHEY and SMNVEV (reference sequence). The CDR3 DNA reads as TGTGCCAGCAGTTTAAAGGTGGGACTCTACGAGCAGTACTTC. It specifies CASSLKVGLYEQYF.

This chain uses TRBV4-1 with TRBJ2-1; 8 bases match TRBD2. Per the germline V gene, CDR1 is MGHRA and CDR2 is YSYEKL. This CDR3 has 15 amino acids. After removal of 1 base from V and 6 bases from J, the junction contained 5 bases not matched to a gene. For the CDR3, the DNA is TGCGCCAGCAGCCAAGCGGGGGGGCTCGGCAATGAGCAGTTCTTC. Residues: CASSQAGGLGNEQFF.

This chain's CDR3 is CASSPFPGTEAFF. In DNA, the CDR3 is TGTGCCAGCTCACCCTTTCCGGGCACTGAAGCTTTCTTT. This sequence joins TRBV18 and TRBJ1-1; no reliable D call. The germline V and J ends were trimmed by 3 bases and 4 bases, with 9 bases remaining between them. Looked up from germline, CDR1 is KGHSH and CDR2 is LQKENI. The CDR3 runs 13 residues.

The genes are TRBV2 and TRBJ1-2; 8 nucleotides match TRBD1. The CDR3 covers 15 residues. In germline, CDR1 is SNHLY, CDR2 FYNNEI. J gave up 5 bases and V 3 bases, and 8 bases lay outside the gene matches. The CDR3 sequence: CASSDYGQGGYGYTF. The CDR3 DNA sequence: TGTGCCAGCAGTGATTACGGACAGGGAGGGTATGGCTACACCTTC. The full variable domain, its missing parts supplied by reference TRBV2 and TRBJ1-2, is EPEVTQTPSHQVTQMGQEVILRCVPISNHLYFYWYRQILGQKVEFLVSFYNNEISEKSEIFDDQFSVERPDGSNFTLKIRSTKLEDSAMYFCASSDYGQGGYGYTFGSGTRLTVV.

This rearrangement joins TRBV28 to TRBJ1-3; D remains ambiguous. The V end was cut by 5 bases, the J end by 5 bases, with 4 bases between. The V gene's germline CDR1 is MDHEN and CDR2 SYDVKM. The CDR3 is 11 amino acids. The CDR3 bases are TGTGCCAGCAGTCTAAGAAACACCATATATTTT. Amino acid sequence: CASSLRNTIYF.

V usage is TRBV27 and J usage is TRBJ2-1, with unresolved D. Germline-derived CDR1 and CDR2 are MNHEY and SMNVEV (reference sequence). This CDR3 has 16 amino acids. Trimming left V 5 bases short and J 0 bases short, with 14 bases between. CDR3: CASSLVGLSSYNEQFF. The CDR3 DNA reads as TGTGCCAGCAGTCTAGTTGGCTTGAGCTCCTACAATGAGCAGTTCTTC.